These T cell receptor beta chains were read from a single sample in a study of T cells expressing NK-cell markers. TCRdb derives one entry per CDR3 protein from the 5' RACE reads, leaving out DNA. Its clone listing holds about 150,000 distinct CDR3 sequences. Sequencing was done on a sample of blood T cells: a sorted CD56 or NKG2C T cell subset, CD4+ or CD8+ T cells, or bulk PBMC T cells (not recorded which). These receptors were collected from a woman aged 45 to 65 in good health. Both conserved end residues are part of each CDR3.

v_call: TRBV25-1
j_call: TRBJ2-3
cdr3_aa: CASSESGLAYTDTQYF

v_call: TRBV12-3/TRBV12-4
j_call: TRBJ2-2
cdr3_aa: CASSLGWELFF

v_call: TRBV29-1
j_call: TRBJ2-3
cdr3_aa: CSVIGTFSTDTQYF

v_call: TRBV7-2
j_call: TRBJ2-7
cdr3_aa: CASIGIENRGIYEQYF

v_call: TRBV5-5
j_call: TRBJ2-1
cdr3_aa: CASSLSAGFYNEQFF

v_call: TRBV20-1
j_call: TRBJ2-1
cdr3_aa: CSASTSGSQYNEQFF

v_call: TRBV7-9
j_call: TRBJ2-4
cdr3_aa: CASSLPRADIQYF

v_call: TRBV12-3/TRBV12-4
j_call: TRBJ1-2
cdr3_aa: CATKRTGAYGYTF

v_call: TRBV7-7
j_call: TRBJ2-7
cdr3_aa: CASSLANHEQYF

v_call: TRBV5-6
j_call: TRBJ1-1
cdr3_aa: CASSVTTGNTEAFF

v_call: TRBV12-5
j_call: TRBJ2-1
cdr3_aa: CASGLVAVNEQFF

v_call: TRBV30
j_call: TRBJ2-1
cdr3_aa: CAWSSFAVYNEQFF

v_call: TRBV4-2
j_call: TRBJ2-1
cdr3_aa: CASSPSRSGSYNEQFF

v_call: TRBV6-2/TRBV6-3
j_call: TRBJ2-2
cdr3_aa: CASSYSGTGLTGELFF

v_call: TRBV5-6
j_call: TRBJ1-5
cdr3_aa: CASSSGRYSNQPQHF

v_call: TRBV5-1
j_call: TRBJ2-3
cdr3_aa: CASSSILAGGPVTDTQYF

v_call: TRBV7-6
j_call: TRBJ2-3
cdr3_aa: CASSFSSGGETDTQYF

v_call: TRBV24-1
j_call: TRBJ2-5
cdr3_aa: CATQGLETQYF

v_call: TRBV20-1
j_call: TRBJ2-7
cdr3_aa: CSAERLAGHYEQYF

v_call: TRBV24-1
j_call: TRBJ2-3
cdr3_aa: CATSDATSSTDTQYF

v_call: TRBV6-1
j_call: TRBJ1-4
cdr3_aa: CASSEMVGVTGNEKLFF